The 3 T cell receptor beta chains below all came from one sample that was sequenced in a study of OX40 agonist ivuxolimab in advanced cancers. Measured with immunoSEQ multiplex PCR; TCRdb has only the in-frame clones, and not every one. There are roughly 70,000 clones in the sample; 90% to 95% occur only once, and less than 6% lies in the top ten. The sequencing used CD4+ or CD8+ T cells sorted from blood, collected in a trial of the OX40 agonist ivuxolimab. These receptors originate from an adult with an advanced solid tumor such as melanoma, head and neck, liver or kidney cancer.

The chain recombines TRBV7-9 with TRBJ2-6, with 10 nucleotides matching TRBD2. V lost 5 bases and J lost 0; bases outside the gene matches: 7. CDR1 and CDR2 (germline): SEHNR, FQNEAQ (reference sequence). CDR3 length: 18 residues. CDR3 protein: CASSPRTSGASGANVLTF. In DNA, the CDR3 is TGTGCCAGCAGCCCACGGACTAGCGGTGCCTCTGGGGCCAACGTCCTGACTTTC.

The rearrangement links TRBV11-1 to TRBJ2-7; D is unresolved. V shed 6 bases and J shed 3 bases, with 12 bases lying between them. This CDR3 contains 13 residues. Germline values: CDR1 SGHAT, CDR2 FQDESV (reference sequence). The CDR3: CASSSGHIYEQYF. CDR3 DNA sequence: TGTGCCAGCAGTTCCGGTCATATCTACGAGCAGTACTTC.

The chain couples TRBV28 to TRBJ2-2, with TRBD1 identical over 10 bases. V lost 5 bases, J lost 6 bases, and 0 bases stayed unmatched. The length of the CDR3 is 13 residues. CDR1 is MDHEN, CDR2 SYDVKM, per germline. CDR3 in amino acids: CASSGQGAGELFF. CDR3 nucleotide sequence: TGTGCCAGCAGTGGACAGGGGGCCGGGGAGCTGTTTTTT.